Following are 5 T cell receptor beta chains from one sample sequenced in a study of tumor-infiltrating lymphocytes in localized non-small cell lung cancer. Measured with immunoSEQ multiplex PCR; TCRdb has only the in-frame clones, and not every one. The repertoire holds thousands of clones, with roughly 74% as singletons. The sample comprised lung tumor tissue. The source of these receptors is a human donor with non-small cell lung cancer.

This clone has just a few counts. The sample has other DNA sequences that encode this CDR3 too. The CDR3 DNA sequence: TGCGCCAGCAGTGACAGCGCGAACACCGGGGAGCTGTTTTTT. Amino acid sequence: CASSDSANTGELFF. The J gene is TRBJ2-2, the V gene TRBV5-1; weak D call: TRBD1 (5 bases). Germline V lookup: CDR1 SGHRS, CDR2 YFSETQ. Trimming removed 5 bases at V and 0 bases at J, with 8 bases between. CDR3 length: 14 amino acids. Full variable domain (missing parts from reference TRBV5-1 and TRBJ2-2): KAGVTQTPRYLIKTRGQQVTLSCSPISGHRSVSWYQQTPGQGLQFLFEYFSETQRNKGNFPGRFSGRQFSNSRSEMNVSTLELGDSALYLCASSDSANTGELFFGEGSRLTVL.

This sequence joins TRBV10-3 and TRBJ1-4; no definite D call. Trimming shortened V by 7 bases and J by 4 bases, and 10 bases separated the two germline ends. The CDR3 totals 13 residues. Germline CDR1 reads ENHRY; CDR2 reads SYGVKD. The CDR3 region has the DNA TGTGCCATCACCCCGGGAAGTAATGAAAAACTGTTTTTT. It yields the protein CAITPGSNEKLFF.

The V and J genes are TRBV27 and TRBJ2-5; D call uncertain. The V and J ends lost 5 bases and 5 bases respectively, with 12 bases between them. The CDR3 length is 13 residues. Germline V gene lookup returns CDR1 MNHEY and CDR2 SMNVEV (reference sequence). The CDR3 loop reads CASSGIIGETQYF. The CDR3 DNA follows: TGTGCCAGCAGTGGTATTATTGGGGAGACCCAGTACTTC.

The CDR3 loop is CASSLNYGSTDTQYF. For the CDR3, the DNA is TGTGCCAGCAGCTTAAATTACGGGAGCACAGATACGCAGTATTTT. The chain has TRBV7-3 and TRBJ2-3; D ambiguous. CDR1 and CDR2 (germline): SGHTA, FQGTGA. Between the trimmed V and J ends, which lost 1 base and 0 bases, there was a span of 8 bases. This CDR3 has 15 residues.

The J gene is TRBJ2-5, the V gene TRBV15; D is undetermined. V lost 0 bases and J 5 bases, leaving 4 bases between the germline ends. The CDR3 covers 12 residues. The germline CDR1 and CDR2 sequences are LNHNV and YYDKDF (reference sequence). CDR3 nucleotides: TGTGCCACCAGCAGAGATTTGGAGACCCAGTACTTC. This translates into CATSRDLETQYF.